These T cell receptor beta chains were read from a single sample in a study of early T cells in non-severe SARS-CoV-2 infection. TCRdb used MiXCR to reprocess the 5' RACE reads, holding one entry per CDR3 protein. The data show about 70,000 distinct CDR3 sequences, approximately 5% seen once. The sample was whole blood, taken at baseline. The source of these receptors is an adult who was a healthcare worker with PCR-confirmed SARS-CoV-2 infection or an uninfected control (not recorded which). CDR3s leave out the opening cysteine and the closing phenylalanine or tryptophan.

TRBJ1-6 | TRBV7-9 | ASSDRQGPNSPLH
TRBJ2-5 | TRBV7-2 | ASSGRGSETQY
TRBJ2-1 | TRBV7-6 | ASSRGLAPSYNEQF
TRBJ2-3 | TRBV7-6 | ASSQGLAGGPDTQY
TRBJ2-1 | TRBV2 | ASSTQGYEQF
TRBJ2-1 | TRBV6-2/TRBV6-3 | ASSQTSLEQF
TRBJ2-2 | TRBV10-2 | ASSHEGNTGELF
TRBJ2-2 | TRBV20-1 | SALRRDPNTGELF
TRBJ1-1 | TRBV12-3/TRBV12-4 | ASTQNRAPTEAF
TRBJ2-1 | TRBV5-1 | ASTGTGNEQF
TRBJ2-2 | TRBV24-1 | ATAGSANTGELF
TRBJ2-6 | TRBV5-1 | ASSSPPTISGANVLT
TRBJ2-7 | TRBV20-1 | SASKKVGSYEQY
TRBJ2-1 | TRBV19 | ASSMDGIAETSYNEQF
TRBJ1-4 | TRBV9 | ASSVGSGAENEKLF
TRBJ2-1 | TRBV7-9 | ASELGLAGYNEQF
TRBJ2-1 | TRBV5-1 | ASKVDFNEQF
TRBJ1-2 | TRBV4-1 | ASSQAINSNYGYT
TRBJ2-7 | TRBV3-2 | ASSQEVKSEQY
TRBJ2-5 | TRBV19 | ASRITSGVQETQY
TRBJ2-7 | TRBV3-1 | ASSQGGFLYEQY
TRBJ2-2 | TRBV29-1 | SVSANANTGELF
TRBJ2-1 | TRBV2 | ASSLRTVTVVNEQF
TRBJ1-2 | TRBV29-1 | SVEDPRGYYNYGYT
TRBJ2-2 | TRBV20-1 | SAKGREYTGELF
TRBJ1-5 | TRBV20-1 | SARSPGGPQQPQH
TRBJ1-4 | TRBV28 | ASSQGREEKLF
TRBJ2-1 | TRBV11-2 | ASREGGAGTSSHNEQF
TRBJ2-1 | TRBV10-1 | ASSGRGDREDNEQF
TRBJ2-1 | TRBV5-4 | ASQGSLNEQF
TRBJ1-2 | TRBV7-9 | ASSTDGPHDGYT
TRBJ1-4 | TRBV12-5 | ASAVQGANEKLF
TRBJ1-5 | TRBV28 | ASSLGGTQPQH
TRBJ1-5 | TRBV5-6 | ASSLGGRSNQPQH
TRBJ1-5 | TRBV10-3 | AISAAGNQPQH
TRBJ2-1 | TRBV9 | ASSPLREGLWSSYNEQF
TRBJ2-7 | TRBV5-1 | ASSFLQFPYEQY
TRBJ1-1 | TRBV6-5 | ASSPTGSAKGAF
TRBJ1-6 | TRBV28 | ASSRTSSSYNSPLH
TRBJ2-7 | TRBV12-3/TRBV12-4 | ASNILEAAGEQY
TRBJ2-7 | TRBV27 | ASNRPGDFDYEQY
TRBJ1-5 | TRBV19 | ASRLPDQPQH
TRBJ2-3 | TRBV20-1 | SATPDWPTTDTQY
TRBJ1-1 | TRBV20-1 | SAKGVTYEAF
TRBJ2-2 | TRBV28 | ASTQAGDNTGELF
TRBJ2-1 | TRBV24-1 | ATGGDRGLASGRTRAPEQF
TRBJ2-5 | TRBV12-3/TRBV12-4 | ASSPDRAGETQY
TRBJ2-1 | TRBV7-9 | ASTLTSGYNEQF
TRBJ1-1 | TRBV5-5 | ASSLGAGPTEAF
TRBJ2-7 | TRBV7-2 | ASRQDSYEQY
TRBJ1-4 | TRBV9 | ASSPRQNTNEKLF
TRBJ1-1 | TRBV7-9 | ASSLGGRDTEAF
TRBJ1-1 | TRBV12-3/TRBV12-4 | ASSWMGTEAF
TRBJ2-2 | TRBV7-6 | ASSRRNPGELF